Detailed here is one T cell receptor (beta chain). The data belong to a study of control samples from healthy donors and cancer patients. Sequencing was performed with immunoSEQ multiplex PCR; in TCRdb, only in-frame clones are kept and a portion is missing. Seen here are fewer than 90,000 clones, nearly 90% observed once, and the top ten hold 4.5% to 6%. Input material: blood. The receptor was isolated from a woman aged 45-59 years in good health.

The CDR3: CASSLSILGAGGELFF. CDR3 nucleotide sequence: TGTGCCAGCAGCTTGTCTATTTTAGGAGCGGGCGGGGAGCTGTTTTTT. The gene calls are TRBV5-4 and TRBJ2-2; TRBD2 is a possible D gene (6 bases). The V gene's germline CDR1 is SGHNT and CDR2 YYREEE (reference sequence). This CDR3 spans 16 amino acids. Trimming removed 1 base at V and 7 bases at J, with 17 bases between.